This record looks at one T cell receptor (beta chain) sequence and its context. Antigen specificity is unknown. The source of the sample is a study of long-term antiretroviral therapy in people with HIV. Study conclusions and caveats: Although diversity increased after ART, it remained lower than in transplant donor controls. Data on ART adherence, viral resistance or therapy changes were unavailable.

The CDR3 has 11 residues. The V end was cut by 3 bases, the J end by 7 bases, with 3 bases between. Germline CDR1 and CDR2: MNHEY and SMNVEV (reference sequence). With survey level as its setting, the immunoSEQ assay was v3.0. Repertoires were generated with immunoSEQ multiplex PCR, while TCRdb's copy carries only in-frame clones and drops some. The repertoire holds roughly 39,000 clones, approximately 86% seen once, with about 4.2% in the top ten. The sequence was obtained from a woman younger than 30 with HIV. The sample consisted of unsorted PBMCs, taken just before starting antiretroviral therapy. The chain is built from TRBV27 and TRBJ1-4; unclear D gene. CDR3 in DNA: TGTGCCAGCAGTTTCGGTGAAAAACTGTTTTTT. Amino acid sequence: CASSFGEKLFF.